Listed below are T cell receptor beta chains from one sample, sequenced in a study of control samples from healthy donors and cancer patients. Here immunoSEQ multiplex PCR was the method, and the copy in TCRdb shows in-frame clones only, minus some. The table includes under 200,000 clones, approximately 90% detected once. Material: blood. These receptors originate from a woman in her 30s in good health. Each CDR3 is given with its conserved first and last residue. D genes are given only for firm matches. Size is omitted from some rows. Given values are once, few, many or a class for expanded clones.

cdr3_aa cdr3_nt d_call clone_size j_call v_call cdr3_length
CASSFGNTEAFF TGTGCCAGCAGCTTCGGGAACACTGAAGCTTTCTTT . . TRBJ1-1 TRBV7-8 12
CAASGNTGELFF TGCGCCGCCTCGGGGAACACCGGGGAGCTGTTTTTT . once TRBJ2-2 TRBV5-1 12
CASRRQGGSNNEQFF TGTGCCAGTAGACGACAGGGGGGTTCTAACAATGAGCAGTTCTTC TRBD1 . TRBJ2-1 TRBV19 15
CASSSRDRGSYEQYF TGCGCCAGCAGCTCCCGGGACAGGGGTTCCTACGAGCAGTACTTC TRBD1 . TRBJ2-7 TRBV5-1 15
CATGTIYEQYF TGTGCCACCGGGACTATTTACGAGCAGTACTTC TRBD2 . TRBJ2-7 TRBV10-3 11
CSASFGSGTGSQTQYF TGCAGTGCTAGTTTTGGCTCCGGGACAGGGAGCCAGACCCAGTACTTC TRBD1 . TRBJ2-5 TRBV20-1 16
CASSGRDRARLIF TGTGCCAGCAGTGGCCGGGACAGGGCCCGATTAATCTTT TRBD1 . TRBJ1-1 TRBV12-3/TRBV12-4 13
CASSLVGGRSTGELFF TGTGCCAGCAGCCTAGTCGGCGGGAGGAGCACCGGGGAGCTGTTTTTT TRBD2 . TRBJ2-2 TRBV9 16
CASSLRPGLAGVGTDTQYF TGTGCCAGCAGTCTTAGACCGGGACTAGCGGGAGTTGGCACAGATACGCAGTATTTT TRBD2 once TRBJ2-3 TRBV11-2 19
CASLGTSGANEQFF TGTGCCAGCTTGGGGACTAGCGGAGCCAATGAGCAGTTCTTC TRBD2 . TRBJ2-1 TRBV28 14
CASSLIGETQYF TGTGCCAGCAGCTTAATAGGAGAGACCCAGTACTTC . . TRBJ2-5 TRBV11-1 12
CASSFQAGGLETQYF TGTGCCAGCAGTTTCCAAGCGGGAGGGCTAGAGACCCAGTACTTC TRBD2 . TRBJ2-5 TRBV27 15
CSVDRAPETTDTQYF TGCAGCGTAGACAGGGCGCCAGAGACCACAGATACGCAGTATTTT TRBD1 once TRBJ2-3 TRBV29-1 15
CATGTSGANVLTF TGTGCCACCGGGACCTCTGGGGCCAACGTCCTGACTTTC . . TRBJ2-6 TRBV24-1 13
CASSVGDRNIQYF TGTGCCAGCAGCGTGGGGGACAGAAACATTCAGTACTTC TRBD1 . TRBJ2-4 TRBV9 13
CASSSGTGERPQHF TGCGCCAGCAGCTCCGGGACAGGAGAACGGCCCCAGCATTTT TRBD1 . TRBJ1-5 TRBV5-1 14
CASSQDQGSGQAYNEQFF TGTGCCAGCAGCCAAGATCAAGGTAGCGGACAGGCTTACAATGAGCAGTTCTTC . . TRBJ2-1 TRBV3-1/TRBV3-2 18
CASSIVRAVNQPQHF TGTGCCAGTAGTATAGTTAGGGCAGTTAATCAGCCCCAGCATTTT . . TRBJ1-5 TRBV19 15
CASRDRYQETQYF TGTGCCAGCAGGGACAGGTACCAAGAGACCCAGTACTTC TRBD1 . TRBJ2-5 TRBV27 13
CASSLPAGSGSLRDTQYF TGTGCCAGCAGTTTACCAGCCGGGAGCGGGAGCCTTAGGGATACGCAGTATTTT TRBD2 . TRBJ2-3 TRBV27 18
CASSAHDSFGNTIYF TGTGCCAGCAGCGCCCACGACAGTTTTGGAAACACCATATATTTT . . TRBJ1-3 TRBV7-8 15
CASSLGGLAGDEQYF TGTGCCAGCAGCTTAGGCGGACTAGCGGGAGACGAGCAGTACTTC TRBD2 . TRBJ2-7 TRBV7-2 15
CASSQWTNTNTGELFF TGCGCCAGCAGCCAATGGACTAATACGAACACCGGGGAGCTGTTTTTT . . TRBJ2-2 TRBV4-1 16
CASSLQGTYEQYF TGTGCCAGCAGCTTACAGGGTACCTACGAGCAGTACTTC . . TRBJ2-7 TRBV7-9 13
CASSMGQVSEAFF TGTGCCAGTAGTATGGGACAGGTGAGTGAAGCTTTCTTT TRBD1 . TRBJ1-1 TRBV19 13
CASSFQGEQYF TGTGCCAGCAGTTTTCAGGGCGAGCAGTACTTC . . TRBJ2-7 TRBV12-3/TRBV12-4 11
CASRDGWAGETQYF TGTGCCAGCAGGGACGGGTGGGCAGGGGAGACCCAGTACTTC . . TRBJ2-5 TRBV7-9 14
CASSSGGAGDNEQFF TGCGCCAGCAGCTCGGGCGGGGCAGGGGACAATGAGCAGTTCTTC . . TRBJ2-1 TRBV5-1 15
CASSTGTGAYEQYF TGTGCCAGTAGTACCGGGACAGGGGCCTACGAGCAGTACTTC TRBD1 . TRBJ2-7 TRBV19 14
CASTLNLGAGGNTIYF TGTGCCAGCACCCTTAACCTCGGGGCAGGTGGAAACACCATATATTTT . . TRBJ1-3 TRBV28 16
CASSLGTAETYEQYF TGTGCCAGCAGCTTGGGGACAGCTGAAACCTACGAGCAGTACTTC TRBD1 . TRBJ2-7 TRBV7-2 15
CASSFYGTATNSPLHF TGTGCCAGCAGCTTTTACGGGACAGCAACTAATTCACCCCTCCACTTT TRBD1 . TRBJ1-6 TRBV5-6 16
CASSIRGTGAYNEQFF TGTGCCAGTAGCATCCGGGGGACTGGGGCCTACAATGAGCAGTTCTTC . . TRBJ2-1 TRBV19 16
CASSPLSGELFF TGTGCCAGCAGCCCGCTATCCGGGGAGCTGTTTTTT . once TRBJ2-2 TRBV7-9 12
CASSQGESNEQFF TGTGCCAGCAGCCAGGGGGAGTCCAATGAGCAGTTCTTC . once TRBJ2-1 TRBV4-2 13
CASSYSIFGRLFF TGTGCCAGCAGTTACTCGATATTCGGAAGGTTGTTTTTT . . TRBJ1-4 TRBV6-5 13
CASHRGPGNTIYF TGTGCTAGTCACAGGGGGCCTGGAAACACCATATATTTT TRBD1 . TRBJ1-3 TRBV12-5 13
CASRGTGTPEAFF TGTGCCAGCAGAGGGACAGGCACGCCTGAAGCTTTCTTT TRBD1 . TRBJ1-1 TRBV6-5 13
CASNRPGQGLAEAFF TGTGCCAGCAATCGCCCGGGACAGGGTCTAGCTGAAGCTTTCTTT TRBD1 . TRBJ1-1 TRBV28 15
CASSPLPDTYNEQFF TGTGCCAGCAGCCCGCTTCCGGACACCTACAATGAGCAGTTCTTC . . TRBJ2-1 TRBV7-2 15
CASDLEKLFF TGCGCCAGTGACCTTGAAAAACTGTTTTTT . . TRBJ1-4 TRBV10-1 10
CASSLLAGSSYEQYF TGTGCCAGCAGTTTACTAGCGGGAAGCTCCTACGAGCAGTACTTC TRBD2 . TRBJ2-7 TRBV27 15
CASKPGQGLSGANVLTF TGTGCCAGCAAACCGGGACAGGGGCTCTCTGGGGCCAACGTCCTGACTTTC TRBD1 once TRBJ2-6 TRBV27 17
CASSYGDRPVGTQYF TGTGCCAGCAGCTACGGGGACAGGCCCGTAGGTACGCAGTATTTT TRBD1 . TRBJ2-3 TRBV28 15
CASSLRTSGSVNEQFF TGTGCCAGCAGTCTCAGGACTAGCGGGAGTGTCAATGAGCAGTTCTTC TRBD2 . TRBJ2-1 TRBV27 16
CASSPDGVSRGPSNYGYTF TGTGCCAGCTCACCCGACGGGGTGAGCAGGGGGCCTTCCAACTATGGCTACACCTTC TRBD1 once TRBJ1-2 TRBV18 19
CASSVEVVTGELFF TGTGCCAGCAGCGTAGAGGTTGTCACCGGGGAGCTGTTTTTT . . TRBJ2-2 TRBV9 14
CASSIGPRGGVRNQPQHF TGTGCCAGTAGTATTGGGCCTCGGGGAGGGGTCCGCAATCAGCCCCAGCATTTT . . TRBJ1-5 TRBV19 18
CASSRLAETYNEQFF TGTGCCAGTAGTCGACTAGCGGAGACCTACAATGAGCAGTTCTTC TRBD2 . TRBJ2-1 TRBV19 15
CASSRDRNTEAFF TGTGCCAGCAGTCGGGACAGGAACACTGAAGCTTTCTTT TRBD1 . TRBJ1-1 TRBV11-2 13
CAWRRTTEKLFF TGTGCCTGGAGGCGGACCACCGAAAAACTGTTTTTT . . TRBJ1-4 TRBV30 12